This T cell receptor beta chain was recovered during a study of blood T cell repertoires in COVID-19. Sequencing used immunoSEQ multiplex PCR; TCRdb keeps in-frame clones, though not all of them. The sample holds around 200,000 clones; around 87% are singletons and the top ten take less than 3%. This clonotype was obtained from a man aged 35 to 55 with active or convalescent COVID-19. The sample taken for sequencing was peripheral blood.

CDR3 in amino acids: CASSSPRTGVILETQYF. The CDR3 DNA follows: TGTGCCAGCAGCTCGCCAAGGACAGGGGTGATTTTGGAGACCCAGTACTTC. This sequence joins TRBV7-9 and TRBJ2-5; TRBD1 aligns across 9 bases. In germline, CDR1 is SEHNR, CDR2 FQNEAQ (reference sequence). V gave up 4 bases and J gave up 5 bases; unmatched junction bases: 14. This CDR3 is 17 amino acids long.